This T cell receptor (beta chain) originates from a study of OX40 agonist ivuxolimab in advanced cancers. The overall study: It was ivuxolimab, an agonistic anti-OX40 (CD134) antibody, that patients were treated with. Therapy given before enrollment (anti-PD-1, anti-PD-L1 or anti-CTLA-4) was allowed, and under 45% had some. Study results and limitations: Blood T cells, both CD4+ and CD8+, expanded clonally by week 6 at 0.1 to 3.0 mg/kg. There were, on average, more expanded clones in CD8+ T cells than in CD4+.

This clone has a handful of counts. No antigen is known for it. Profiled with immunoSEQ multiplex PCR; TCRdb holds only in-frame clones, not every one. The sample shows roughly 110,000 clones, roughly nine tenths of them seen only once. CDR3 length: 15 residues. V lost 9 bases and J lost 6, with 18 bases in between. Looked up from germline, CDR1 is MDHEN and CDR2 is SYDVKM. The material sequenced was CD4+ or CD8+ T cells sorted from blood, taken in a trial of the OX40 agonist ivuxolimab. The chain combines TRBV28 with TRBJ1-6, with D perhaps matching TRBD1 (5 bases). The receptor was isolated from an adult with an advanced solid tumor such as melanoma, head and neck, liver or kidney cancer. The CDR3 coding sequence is TGTGCCAGTGGGGGGATAGGTTCTGTTAATTCACCCCTCCACTTT. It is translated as CASGGIGSVNSPLHF.